This TCR beta chain comes out of a study of cytomegalovirus exposure and HLA in healthy donors (dated 2017 in TCRdb). About the investigation overall: An earlier analysis of roughly 500 of the donors reported 276 Gb of sequence data and 100 million to 130 million unique TCR beta sequences from 190 million or so T cells. An early release that covered some 630 HLA-typed donors contained 250 to 350 gigabases of sequencing data and about 93 million unique TCR sequences. Among the approximately 420 genotyped donors, around 81% belonged to the genetic ancestry cluster associated with self-reported Caucasian donors. The aim of the study was to test whether cataloging public T cell receptors could identify signatures of past pathogen exposure. The study profiled the T cell repertoires of more than 500 subjects by immunosequencing and related them to cytomegalovirus serostatus. Along with the approximately 650-subject first cohort, a separate validation cohort of over a hundred different subjects was used. High-throughput TCR immunosequencing, statistical association of individual TCRs with disease status, and machine learning were combined to predict cytomegalovirus infection status. A later analysis re-examined previously published TCR beta repertoires from hundreds of donors and added high-resolution HLA genotyping to investigate patterns of TCR occurrence. Rather than drawing on any new phenotypic data, the later analysis identified candidate immune exposures from TCR beta sequences and the way those sequences occurred across donors. To decide whether each TCR beta V gene segment behaved as functional or pseudogenic, an earlier analysis of some 580 of the donors relied on high-throughput TCR beta sequencing. Donor age, sex, ethnicity and CMV serostatus were collected together with the repertoire data. A later genetic analysis took genome-wide SNP genotypes for 398 of the 666 donors and used that subset as a discovery cohort. Every discovery cohort repertoire had been produced on one sequencing platform. HLA typing covered class I and class II loci at four-digit resolution. The number of donors typed differed by locus, with about 629-640 for A, B, C, DRB1 and DQB1, about 500 for DQA1, 600 to 610 for DPA1, and some 470 for DPB1. About five DR-DQ haplotypes were treated as single units for association and clustering because of strong linkage in the cohort. On average, approximately 250,000 unique TCR beta nucleotide sequences were sequenced per donor among a few hundred genotyped donors of the cohort, with roughly 18% of those sequences being non-productive.

Library construction relied on the immunoSEQ multiplex PCR assay. For the multiplex PCR, a mixture combining 60 forward primers for TCR Vbeta segments and 13 reverse primers for TCR Jbeta segments was used. The CDR3 region of rearranged TCR beta genes was amplified from genomic DNA by a multiplex PCR assay. Amplified TCR beta libraries were sequenced as 87-base-pair reads on the Illumina HiSeq System. Per the authors' processing: A later analysis counted tens of millions of unique TCR beta chains across the 700 or so repertoires, and 9 million to 14 million of these chains were shared by at least two donors. Raw reads were error-corrected and collapsed into unique sequences with a nearest-neighbor algorithm that merged closely related sequences to remove PCR and sequencing errors. V, D and J gene segments were assigned by aligning CDR3 sequences to IMGT reference sequences. For a sequence to be retained, a match of at least six nucleotides was required to both a V gene segment and a J gene segment. A rearrangement was called productive if the CDR3 had no stop codons and remained in frame with V and J, and every other rearrangement was called non-productive. Following IMGT convention, CDR3 was defined as the stretch from the second conserved V-encoded cysteine up to the conserved J-encoded phenylalanine. In an earlier analysis of approximately 500 of the donors, sequences lacking an unambiguous match to a single V gene segment were excluded. In an earlier analysis of several hundred of the donors, V segments were called functional above 56.7% productive rearrangements and were called segregating when the between-donor standard deviation exceeded 5%. A statistical classification framework was built to diagnose cytomegalovirus status from the catalog of TCR beta chain sequences. In a later analysis, TCR nucleotide sequences were compared against IMGT/GENE-DB human TR gene sequences so that V and J genes could be assigned. In a later analysis, CDR3 sequences and most-parsimonious VDJ recombination scenarios were assigned using the TCRdist pipeline. In a later analysis, every TCR beta chain was defined by the combination of its CDR3 amino acid sequence and its V-gene family, and reads without a unique V-gene family were dropped. A later analysis removed roughly 590 highly shared, low-generation-probability nucleotide sequences to deal with suspected cross-contamination and a sequencing artifact. In a later analysis, a clonal expansion index was calculated for each public chain from normalized within-repertoire ranks of inferred template counts. In a later analysis, generation probabilities were computed using a VDJ recombination model fitted to out-of-frame rearrangements, and the results were checked against IGoR. In a later analysis, TCR-TCR, TCR-HLA and TCR-CMV co-occurrence was scored with hypergeometric tests, and a repertoire-size bias correction was applied to TCR pairs. A later analysis estimated false discovery rates by permuting HLA or CMV assignments 20 times. A later analysis grouped co-occurring TCRs with DBSCAN, adding TCRdist sequence similarity when clustering within HLA-allele-positive subsets. Repertoires with fewer than 30,000 or more than 120,000 public chains, plus five repertoires with anomalous nucleotide sharing, were excluded from co-occurrence clustering. The clones in this table, taken by TCRdb from immuneACCESS, are in-frame only. Not every clone is retained; where verified, under half of the shortfall comes from an unresolved V gene, and the cause of the rest is unknown. Clone size and the V and J calls come from that table; the DNA yielded D and trimming. The sample includes 150,000 to 200,000 clones, with roughly 80% observed a single time. The ten biggest clones cover approximately 6.8% of the sample.

What the study reported, not specific to this receptor: This cohort had only TCR beta chains sequenced, and the lack of alpha or paired-chain data limited which features could be detected. A further reported finding was that TCR beta sequences accurately predicted the HLA-A and HLA-B alleles for most subjects in the first cohort. An earlier analysis of some 560 of the donors showed that most TCR beta V segments appeared in productive rearrangements either about 90% or about 30% of the time, which broadly matched IMGT annotations. While some public TCRs were present in many individuals, most TCR sequences turned up only very rarely across donors. Specific HLA alleles were associated with over 15,000 TCR beta sequences at a false discovery rate of 0.05 in a later analysis. The authors suggested that the approach could potentially be generalized to other disease states and immunological phenotypes. HLA typing was unavailable for some donors at each locus, so association tests used only the typed subset. For the cohort, immune exposure information was limited to CMV serostatus. Linkage disequilibrium might explain the correlated functional status among segregating V segments, but an unknown experimental factor could not be ruled out. Some IMGT-functional V segments, including TRBV6-2 and TRBV6-3, could not be distinguished by the 87-base-pair reads and were therefore excluded. A cluster of highly shared sequence variants was judged likely to represent a technical artifact of the sequencing pipeline. In a later analysis, TCR association rates were found to vary across HLA loci, with the most associated TCRs seen for DRB1 alleles and the fewest for HLA-C alleles. Most CMV-associated TCR beta chains appeared to be HLA-restricted in a later analysis, and the HLA associations seemed to be driven largely by CMV exposure. Presence/absence analyses assumed roughly uniform sequencing depth across donors, an assumption that may not hold. A few of the identified cytomegalovirus-associated TCR beta chains were confirmed in vitro to be specific for cytomegalovirus antigens. When HLA alleles, especially DR and DQ, strongly co-occurred, attributing TCR associations to individual alleles was difficult. Because counts were too low, around 18 rarely observed V segments, including chromosome 9 orphons, were left out of the earlier analysis of over 550 of the donors. V-gene and J-gene trimming of TCR beta chains was associated with a missense DCLRE1C variant in a later genetic analysis, and the association was replicated in an independent cohort. The classifier was reported to diagnose cytomegalovirus status with high specificity and sensitivity in both the original and validation cohorts. A total of some 180 TCR beta chains were listed by the study as associated with cytomegalovirus. In a later analysis, several top co-occurrence clusters were reported to appear linked to parvovirus B19, influenza, CMV and Epstein-Barr virus. A later analysis found that HLA-associated TCR beta chains were more clonally expanded and had lower generation probabilities than equally common non-associated chains. According to a later genetic analysis, donors in an Asian-associated ancestry cluster had fewer N-insertions in productive TCRs than the roughly 670-donor mean.

The cohort was made up of 666 healthy bone marrow donors. At the time of sampling, all cohort members were nominally healthy, though unrecorded immune exposures were likely present. The donor was CMV seropositive and was included in the group of about 290 seropositive cohort members. A peripheral blood sample was collected from each donor, and TCR beta sequencing was performed on peripheral blood mononuclear cells. The Qiagen DNeasy Blood Extraction Kit was used to extract genomic DNA from the blood cell samples. The CDR3 sequence holds 11 residues, the cysteine and phenylalanine included. The CDR3 DNA has 33 bases and is translated from base 1. Via the germline V gene, CDR1 is SGHTA and CDR2 FQGNSA. V and J are trimmed by 4 bases and 10 bases, and the gene matches miss 3 bases of the junction. This clone was detected a few times. Its antigen remains unidentified. Base qualities are not recorded, but no much larger clone differs from it by a single base.

Sequences were obtained from PBMCs. The rearranged segments are TRBV7-2 and TRBJ2-5; 7 bases in the junction line up with TRBD1. The receptor's source is a young man in good health and CMV-seropositive. At the DNA level, the sequence is TGTGCCAGCAGCTGGGGGACAGTCCAGTACTTC. It translates as CASSWGTVQYF.